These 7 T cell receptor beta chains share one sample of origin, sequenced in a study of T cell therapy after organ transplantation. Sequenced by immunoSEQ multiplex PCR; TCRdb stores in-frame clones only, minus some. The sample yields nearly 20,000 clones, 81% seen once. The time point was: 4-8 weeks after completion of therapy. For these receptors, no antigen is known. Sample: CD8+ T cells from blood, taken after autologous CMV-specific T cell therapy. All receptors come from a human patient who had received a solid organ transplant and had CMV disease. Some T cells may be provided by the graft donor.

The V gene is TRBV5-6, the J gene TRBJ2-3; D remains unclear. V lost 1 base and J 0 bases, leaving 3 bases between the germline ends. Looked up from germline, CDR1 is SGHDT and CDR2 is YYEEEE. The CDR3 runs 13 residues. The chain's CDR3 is CASSLFSTDTQYF. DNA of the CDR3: TGTGCCAGCAGCTTGTTTAGCACAGATACGCAGTATTTT.

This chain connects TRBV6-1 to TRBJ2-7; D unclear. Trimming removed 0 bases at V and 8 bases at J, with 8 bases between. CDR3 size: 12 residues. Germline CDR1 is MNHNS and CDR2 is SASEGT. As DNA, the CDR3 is TGTGCCAGCAGTGAAGCGCTTCGGCAGCAGTACTTC. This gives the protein CASSEALRQQYF.

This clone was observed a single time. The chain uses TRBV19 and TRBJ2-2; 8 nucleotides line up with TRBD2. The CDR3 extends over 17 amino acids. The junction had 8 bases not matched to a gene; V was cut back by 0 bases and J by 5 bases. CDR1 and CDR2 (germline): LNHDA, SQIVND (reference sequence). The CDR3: CASSIDNLAGGTGELFF. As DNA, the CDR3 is TGTGCCAGTAGTATAGATAACCTAGCGGGCGGGACCGGGGAGCTGTTTTTT. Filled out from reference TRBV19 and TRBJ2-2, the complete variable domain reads DGGITQSPKYLFRKEGQNVTLSCEQNLNHDAMYWYRQDPGQGLRLIYYSQIVNDFQKGDIAEGYSVSREKKESFPLTVTSAQKNPTAFYLCASSIDNLAGGTGELFFGEGSRLTVL.

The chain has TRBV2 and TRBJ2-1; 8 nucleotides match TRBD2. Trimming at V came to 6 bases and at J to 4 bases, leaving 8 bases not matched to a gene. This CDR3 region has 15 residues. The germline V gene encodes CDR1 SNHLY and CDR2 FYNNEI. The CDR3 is CASSKSGSGYNEQFF. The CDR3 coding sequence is TGTGCCAGCAGCAAAAGCGGGAGTGGGTACAATGAGCAGTTCTTC.

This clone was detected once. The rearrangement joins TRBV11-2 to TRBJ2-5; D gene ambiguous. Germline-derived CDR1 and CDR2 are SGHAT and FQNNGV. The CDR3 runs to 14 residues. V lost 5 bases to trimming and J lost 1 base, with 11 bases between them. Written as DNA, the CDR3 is TGTGCCAGCAGCCAACAGAGATCCCAAGAGACCCAGTACTTC. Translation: CASSQQRSQETQYF.

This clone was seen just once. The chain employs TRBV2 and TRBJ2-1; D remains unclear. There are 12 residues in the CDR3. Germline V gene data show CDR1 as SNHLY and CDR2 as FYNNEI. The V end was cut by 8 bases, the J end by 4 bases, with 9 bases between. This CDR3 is CASDGSYNEQFF. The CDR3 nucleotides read TGTGCCAGCGACGGTAGTTACAATGAGCAGTTCTTC.

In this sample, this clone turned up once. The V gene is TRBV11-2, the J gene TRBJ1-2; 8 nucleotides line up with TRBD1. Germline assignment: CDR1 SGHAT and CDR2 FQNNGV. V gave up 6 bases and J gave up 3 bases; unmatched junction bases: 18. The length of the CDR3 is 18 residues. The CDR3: CASRKPGQVIRGDYGYTF. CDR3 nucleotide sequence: TGTGCCAGCAGGAAACCGGGACAGGTCATTAGAGGGGACTATGGCTACACCTTC. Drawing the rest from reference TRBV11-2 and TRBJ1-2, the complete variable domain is EAGVAQSPRYKIIEKRQSVAFWCNPISGHATLYWYQQILGQGPKLLIQFQNNGVVDDSQLPKDRFSAERLKGVDSTLKIQPAKLEDSAVYLCASRKPGQVIRGDYGYTFGSGTRLTVV.